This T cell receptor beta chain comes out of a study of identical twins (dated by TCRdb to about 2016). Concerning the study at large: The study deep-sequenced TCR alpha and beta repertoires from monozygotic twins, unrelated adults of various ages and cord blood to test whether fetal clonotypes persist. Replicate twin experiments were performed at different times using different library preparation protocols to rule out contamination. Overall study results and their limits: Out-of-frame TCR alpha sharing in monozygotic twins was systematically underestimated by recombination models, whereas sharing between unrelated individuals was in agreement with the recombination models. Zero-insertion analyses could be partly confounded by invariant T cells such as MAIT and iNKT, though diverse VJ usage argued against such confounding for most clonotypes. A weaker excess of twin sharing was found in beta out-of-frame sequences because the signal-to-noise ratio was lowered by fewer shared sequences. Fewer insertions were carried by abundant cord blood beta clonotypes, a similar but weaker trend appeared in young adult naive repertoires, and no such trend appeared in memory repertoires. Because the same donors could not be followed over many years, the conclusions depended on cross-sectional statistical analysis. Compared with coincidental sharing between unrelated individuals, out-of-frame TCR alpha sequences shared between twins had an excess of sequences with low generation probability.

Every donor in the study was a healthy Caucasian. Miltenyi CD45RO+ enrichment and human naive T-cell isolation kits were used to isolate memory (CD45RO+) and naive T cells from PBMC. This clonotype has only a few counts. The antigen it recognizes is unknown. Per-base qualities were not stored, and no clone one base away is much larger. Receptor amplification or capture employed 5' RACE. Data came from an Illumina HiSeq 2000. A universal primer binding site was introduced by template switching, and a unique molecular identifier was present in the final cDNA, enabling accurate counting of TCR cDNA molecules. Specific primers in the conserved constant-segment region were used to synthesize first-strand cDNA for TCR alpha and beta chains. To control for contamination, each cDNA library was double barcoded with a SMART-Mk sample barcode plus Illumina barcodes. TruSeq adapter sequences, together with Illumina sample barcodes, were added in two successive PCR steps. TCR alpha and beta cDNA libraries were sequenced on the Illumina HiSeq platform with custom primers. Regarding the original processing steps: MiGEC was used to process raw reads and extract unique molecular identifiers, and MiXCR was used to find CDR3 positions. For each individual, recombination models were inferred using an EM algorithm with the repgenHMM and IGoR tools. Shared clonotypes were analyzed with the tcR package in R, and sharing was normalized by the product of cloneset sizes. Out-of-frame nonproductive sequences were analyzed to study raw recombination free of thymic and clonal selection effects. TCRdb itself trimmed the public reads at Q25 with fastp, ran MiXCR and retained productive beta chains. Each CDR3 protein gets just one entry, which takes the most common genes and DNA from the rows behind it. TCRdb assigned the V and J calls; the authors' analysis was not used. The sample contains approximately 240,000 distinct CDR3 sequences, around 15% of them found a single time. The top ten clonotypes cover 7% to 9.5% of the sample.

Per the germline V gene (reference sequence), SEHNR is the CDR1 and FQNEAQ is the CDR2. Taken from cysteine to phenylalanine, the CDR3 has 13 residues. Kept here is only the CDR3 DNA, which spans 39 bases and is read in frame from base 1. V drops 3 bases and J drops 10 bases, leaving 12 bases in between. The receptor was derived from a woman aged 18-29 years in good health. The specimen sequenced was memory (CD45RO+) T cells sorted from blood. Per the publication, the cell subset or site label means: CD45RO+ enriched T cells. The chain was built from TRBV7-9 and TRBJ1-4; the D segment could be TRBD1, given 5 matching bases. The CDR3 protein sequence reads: CASSLGQARKLFF. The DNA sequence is TGTGCCAGCAGCTTGGGGCAGGCTCGAAAACTGTTTTTT.